The 4 T cell receptor beta chains below were found in one sample sequenced in a study of cytomegalovirus exposure and HLA in healthy donors. 13 Jbeta primers and 60 Vbeta primers were used for the PCR. Measured with immunoSEQ multiplex PCR; TCRdb has only the in-frame clones, and not every one. In the table there are fewer than 250,000 clones, about 85% of which are singletons. The sequenced material came from PBMCs. Receptors originate from a human donor in good health.

The chain has TRBV14 and TRBJ2-1; TRBD2 might be the D (5 bases). The CDR3 is 14 residues long. V lost 3 bases to trimming and J lost 6 bases, with 12 bases between them. The germline V gene has CDR1 SGHDN and CDR2 FVKESK. The DNA for the CDR3 is TGTGCCAGCAGCCAGGTAAAAAGCGGCAATGAGCAGTTCTTC. The encoded protein is CASSQVKSGNEQFF.

The chain couples TRBV5-6 to TRBJ1-2; weak D call: TRBD1 (6 bases). The V gene's germline CDR1 is SGHDT and CDR2 YYEEEE. Trimming shortened V by 3 bases and J by 8 bases, and 17 bases separated the two germline ends. The CDR3 covers 14 residues. The CDR3 DNA reads as TGTGCCAGCAGCTGGACAGACAGGTCGGCCGGCTACACCTTC. Amino acid sequence: CASSWTDRSAGYTF. The full variable domain, in which reference TRBV5-6 and TRBJ1-2 provide the parts outside the CDR3, is DAGVTQSPTHLIKTRGQQVTLRCSPKSGHDTVSWYQQALGQGPQFIFQYYEEEERQRGNFPDRFSGHQFPNYSSELNVNALLLGDSALYLCASSWTDRSAGYTFGSGTRLTVV.

This chain connects TRBV7-9 to TRBJ2-5; 11 bases are a match to TRBD2. The germline V gene has CDR1 SEHNR and CDR2 FQNEAQ (reference sequence). The CDR3 is 17 residues long. The ends lost 0 bases at V and 5 bases at J; junction bases unmatched: 8. Here the CDR3 reads CASSLAGTSGLRETQYF. In nucleotides, the CDR3 is TGTGCCAGCAGCTTAGCTGGGACTAGCGGCCTGCGGGAGACCCAGTACTTC.

The chain employs TRBV28 and TRBJ2-2; 8 nucleotides match TRBD2. Trimming cost V 1 base and J 2 bases; bases outside gene matches: 12. There are 19 residues in the CDR3. CDR1 and CDR2 (germline): MDHEN, SYDVKM. This chain's CDR3 is CASSLSGGGRIKNTGELFF. The CDR3, as DNA: TGTGCCAGCAGTTTATCCGGGGGGGGGAGAATCAAAAACACCGGGGAGCTGTTTTTT.